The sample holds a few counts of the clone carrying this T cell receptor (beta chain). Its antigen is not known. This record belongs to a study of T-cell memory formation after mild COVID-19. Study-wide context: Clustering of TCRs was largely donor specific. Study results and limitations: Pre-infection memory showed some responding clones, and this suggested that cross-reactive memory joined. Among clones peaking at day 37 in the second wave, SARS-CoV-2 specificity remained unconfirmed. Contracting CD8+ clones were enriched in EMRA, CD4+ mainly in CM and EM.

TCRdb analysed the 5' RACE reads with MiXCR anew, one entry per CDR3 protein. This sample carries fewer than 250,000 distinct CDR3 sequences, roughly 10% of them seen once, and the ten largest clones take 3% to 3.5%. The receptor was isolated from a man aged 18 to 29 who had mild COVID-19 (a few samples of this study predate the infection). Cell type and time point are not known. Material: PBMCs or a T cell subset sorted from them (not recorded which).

CDR3 in DNA: TGTGCCAGCAGCCACGACAGGGACGTCGATGAAAAACTGTTTTTT. Its protein product is CASSHDRDVDEKLFF. The V gene is TRBV12-3 or TRBV12-4, the J gene TRBJ1-4; 7 nucleotides agree with TRBD1. CDR3 size: 15 residues. V was pared by 6 bases and J by 6 bases, with 10 bases of the junction left unmatched.